This T cell receptor (beta chain) was identified during a study of cytomegalovirus exposure and HLA in healthy donors. Findings of the study overall: Most TCR beta V segments were productive about 87% or about 30% of the time in an earlier analysis. In terms of immune exposure information, only CMV serostatus was available.

The V end was cut by 7 bases, the J end by 2 bases, with 24 bases between. Per the germline V gene, CDR1 is MDHEN and CDR2 is SYDVKM. This CDR3 contains 17 residues. To note about this clone: Its antigen is undetermined.

Primers: 60 Vbeta forward and 13 Jbeta reverse. The data were produced by immunoSEQ multiplex PCR, yet TCRdb's version contains in-frame clones alone and is incomplete. This sample has approximately 170,000 clones, with around 79% found just once. This receptor was taken from a woman younger than 30 in good health and CMV-seronegative. The specimen sequenced was PBMCs. The genes are TRBV28 and TRBJ2-7; TRBD1 is a possible D gene (5 bases). The CDR3 nucleotides are TGTGCCAGCACGTCCATGGGGCTAACGGGTTTTGCCTACGAGCAGTACTTC. Amino acids: CASTSMGLTGFAYEQYF.